This TCR beta chain was sequenced during a study of shared clonotypes between healthy human individuals. The CDR3 covers 13 residues. V was pared by 4 bases and J by 1 base, with 11 bases between. From germline, CDR1 is GTSNPN and CDR2 SVGIG (reference sequence). Genomic DNA of each subset was evenly split across several immunoSEQ plates. Method: immunoSEQ multiplex PCR; TCRdb's copy keeps in-frame clones and lacks some. The data contain some 1 million clones, about three quarters of them singletons. Study-wide points: Though the depth was large, rarefaction showed that sorted-subset sequencing was incomplete. Non-shared clonotypes were found to have lower generation probabilities than the clonotypes that were shared by all four of the sorted-subset donors. Generally, naive subsets came out with larger estimated richness than memory subsets.

In the case of this clone: Its target is not known.

The sequenced sample was memory CD4+ T cells sorted from blood. Subset indicated: CD45RA-negative fraction. This receptor was identified in a young man in good health. The rearrangement joins TRBV30 to TRBJ2-7; weak D call: TRBD2 (5 bases). The CDR3 DNA is TGTGCCTGGACCTTAGGAGGTTCCTACGAGCAGTACTTC. Its protein is CAWTLGGSYEQYF.